This T cell receptor beta chain comes out of a study of blood T cell repertoires in COVID-19. Germline trimming cut 1 base from V and 4 bases from J; bases unmatched to any gene: 5. The CDR3 loop spans 15 amino acids. Germline V gives CDR1 SGHTA, CDR2 FQGNSA. Data came from immunoSEQ multiplex PCR; TCRdb stores just in-frame clones and leaves some out. This table holds under 350,000 clones, about 89% found once. The chain uses TRBV7-2 and TRBJ2-3, with 7 bases aligning to TRBD2. The source is a woman between 18 and 29 years old who had recovered from COVID-19. The sequenced material came from PBMCs or T cells enriched from blood (not recorded which). The CDR3 sequence is CASSLGSAGADTQYF. The CDR3 DNA reads as TGTGCCAGCAGCTTAGGTTCGGCGGGGGCAGATACGCAGTATTTT.